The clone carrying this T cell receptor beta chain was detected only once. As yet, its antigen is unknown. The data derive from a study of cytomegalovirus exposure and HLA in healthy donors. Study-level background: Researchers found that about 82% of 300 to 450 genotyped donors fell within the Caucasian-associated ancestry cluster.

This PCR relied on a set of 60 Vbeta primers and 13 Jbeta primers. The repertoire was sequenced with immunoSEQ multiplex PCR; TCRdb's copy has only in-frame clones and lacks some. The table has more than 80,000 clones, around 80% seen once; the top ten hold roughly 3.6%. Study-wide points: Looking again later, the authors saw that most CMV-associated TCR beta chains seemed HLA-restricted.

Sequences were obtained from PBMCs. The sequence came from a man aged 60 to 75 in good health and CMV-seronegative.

The CDR3 loop is CASSGNGGGLNYGYTF. The DNA of the CDR3 is TGTGCCAGCAGCGGCAACGGAGGGGGCTTGAACTATGGCTACACCTTC. The chain couples TRBV9 to TRBJ1-2; 7 nucleotides line up with TRBD1. CDR3 size: 16 residues. The V segment lost 3 bases and the J segment 2 bases; nucleotides outside the gene matches: 10. From germline, CDR1 is SGDLS and CDR2 YYNGEE.